This TCR beta chain was sequenced in a study of patients and donors after allogeneic stem cell transplantation. Germline V gene sequence: CDR1 SGDLS, CDR2 YYNGEE. The V and J ends lost 0 bases and 5 bases, in that order; junction bases with no gene match: 14. The CDR3 runs 18 residues. The sample holds many counts of this clonotype. MiXCR was run by TCRdb on the RT-PCR reads, yielding one entry per CDR3 protein. The data hold fewer than 250,000 distinct CDR3 sequences, with 13% to 15% observed a single time. The sequencing input was blood, either unsorted or a sorted T cell fraction (not recorded which). This clonotype originated in a human donor who was either an allogeneic HSCT recipient or a stem cell or donor lymphocyte infusion donor (not recorded which). It is not recorded whose cells these are; they may come from a transplant donor. This sequence joins TRBV9 and TRBJ2-3; TRBD2 matches 8 bases. The DNA for the CDR3 is TGTGCCAGCAGCGTAGCTACGGGGGCGCGAGCGGGAGTAGATACGCAGTATTTT. It is translated as CASSVATGARAGVDTQYF.